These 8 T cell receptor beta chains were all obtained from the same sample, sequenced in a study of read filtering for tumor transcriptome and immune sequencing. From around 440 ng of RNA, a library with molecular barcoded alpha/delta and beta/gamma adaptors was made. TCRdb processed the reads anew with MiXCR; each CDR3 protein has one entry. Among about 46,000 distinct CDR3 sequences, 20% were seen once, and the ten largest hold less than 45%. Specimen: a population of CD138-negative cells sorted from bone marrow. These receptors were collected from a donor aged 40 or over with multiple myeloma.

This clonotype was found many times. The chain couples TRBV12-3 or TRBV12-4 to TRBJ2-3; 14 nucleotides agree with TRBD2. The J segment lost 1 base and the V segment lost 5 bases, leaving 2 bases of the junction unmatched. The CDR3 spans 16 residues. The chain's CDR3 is CASSRGLAGGTDTQYF. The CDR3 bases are TGTGCCAGCAGTCGGGGACTAGCGGGAGGCACAGATACGCAGTATTTT.

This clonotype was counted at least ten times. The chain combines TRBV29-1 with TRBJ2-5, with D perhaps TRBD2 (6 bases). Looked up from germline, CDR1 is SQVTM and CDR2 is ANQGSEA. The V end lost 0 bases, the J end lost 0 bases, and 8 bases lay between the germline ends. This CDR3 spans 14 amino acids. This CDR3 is CSVEEGGNQETQYF. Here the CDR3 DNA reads TGCAGCGTTGAAGAGGGCGGGAACCAAGAGACCCAGTACTTC.

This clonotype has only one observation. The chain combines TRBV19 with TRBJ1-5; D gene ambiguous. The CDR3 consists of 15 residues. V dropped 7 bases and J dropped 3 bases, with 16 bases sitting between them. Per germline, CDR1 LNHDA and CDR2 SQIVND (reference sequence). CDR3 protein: CASTIFDDPNQPQHF. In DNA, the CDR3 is TGTGCCAGTACCATCTTCGACGACCCCAATCAGCCCCAGCATTTT.

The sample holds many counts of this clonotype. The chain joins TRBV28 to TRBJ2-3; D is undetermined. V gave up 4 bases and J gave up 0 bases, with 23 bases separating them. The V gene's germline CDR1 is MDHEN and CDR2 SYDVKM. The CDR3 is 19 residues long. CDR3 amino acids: CASSSRHFNMDFSTDTQYF. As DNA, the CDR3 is TGTGCCAGCAGTTCCCGACACTTCAATATGGATTTTAGCACAGATACGCAGTATTTT.

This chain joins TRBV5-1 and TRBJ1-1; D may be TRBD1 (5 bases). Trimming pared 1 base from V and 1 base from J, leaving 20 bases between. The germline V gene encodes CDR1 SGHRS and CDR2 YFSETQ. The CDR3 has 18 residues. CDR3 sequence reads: CASSLTGHYPEGNTEAFF. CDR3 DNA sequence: TGCGCCAGCAGCTTGACCGGACACTACCCGGAGGGGAACACTGAAGCTTTCTTT.

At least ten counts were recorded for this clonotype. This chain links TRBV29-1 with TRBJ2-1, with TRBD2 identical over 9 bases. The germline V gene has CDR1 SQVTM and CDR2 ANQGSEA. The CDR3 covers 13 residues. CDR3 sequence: CSTPRREGNEQFF. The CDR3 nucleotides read TGCAGTACTCCTAGGCGGGAGGGCAATGAGCAGTTCTTC.

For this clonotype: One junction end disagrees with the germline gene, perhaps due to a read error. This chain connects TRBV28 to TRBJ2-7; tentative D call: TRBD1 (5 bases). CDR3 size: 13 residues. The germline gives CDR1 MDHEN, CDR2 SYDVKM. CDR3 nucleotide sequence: TGTGCCAGCAGTTTATACAGGCCCTACGAGCAGAACTTC. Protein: CASSLYRPYEQNF.

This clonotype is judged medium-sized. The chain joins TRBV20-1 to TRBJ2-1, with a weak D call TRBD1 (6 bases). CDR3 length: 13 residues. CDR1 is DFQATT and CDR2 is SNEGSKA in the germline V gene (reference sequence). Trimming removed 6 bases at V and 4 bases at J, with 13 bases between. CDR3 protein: CSANRVEYNEQFF. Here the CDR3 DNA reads TGCAGTGCAAACAGGGTGGAATACAATGAGCAGTTCTTC.